The rows below give T cell receptor beta chains drawn from one sample of a study of lymphopenia after photon versus proton radiotherapy. Clones were read by immunoSEQ multiplex PCR, and TCRdb kept only the in-frame ones, dropping some. The table records over 55,000 clones, about nine tenths of them present only once. The sample was peripheral blood, taken from a patient treated with proton-based radiotherapy. These receptors all stem from an elderly man with esophageal cancer. Both conserved end residues are part of each CDR3. A D gene is named only where the DNA matches it firmly. Clone size is not always given. Where it is, it says once, few, many or a class for expanded clones.

TRBV25-1	.	.	TRBJ2-3	TGTGCCAGCAGTGATTTGGTCCAGCGGGCGGGCACAGATACGCAGTATTTT	CASSDLVQRAGTDTQYF
TRBV27	.	once	TRBJ2-7	TGTGCCAGCAGTTTAACCCCGGACGATGGCCAGTACTTC	CASSLTPDDGQYF
TRBV9	.	.	TRBJ2-1	TGTGCCAGCAGCATAGGGGGGAGCTCCTACAATGAGCAGTTCTTC	CASSIGGSSYNEQFF
TRBV6-5	.	once	TRBJ1-2	TGTGCCAGCAGTTATAATGGGGAGTATGGTGGCTACACCTTC	CASSYNGEYGGYTF
TRBV18	.	.	TRBJ2-3	TGTGCCAGCTCATCGACAGAAGATACGCAGTATTTT	CASSSTEDTQYF
TRBV4-1	.	.	TRBJ1-2	TGCGCCAGCAGCCAAGATAGCTCGGGGGCCTATGGCTACACCTTC	CASSQDSSGAYGYTF
TRBV9	.	.	TRBJ2-3	TGTGCCAGCAGCGTAGCTTGGGGTGCCGGCACAGATACGCAGTATTTT	CASSVAWGAGTDTQYF
TRBV27	TRBD2	few	TRBJ2-7	TGTGCCAGCAGTTTATCGGGGCTAGCGGGGGGGCTGGTCGAGCAGTACTTC	CASSLSGLAGGLVEQYF
TRBV11-2	.	.	TRBJ1-4	TGTGCCAGCAGCCTCCAGGCAGCAACTAATGAAAAACTGTTTTTT	CASSLQAATNEKLFF
TRBV27	TRBD1	few	TRBJ2-1	TGTGCCAGCAGTTCTCTCGGGACAGGGGGATTCAATGAGCAGTTCTTC	CASSSLGTGGFNEQFF
TRBV11-2	.	.	TRBJ2-3	TGTGCCAGCAGCTTCCCCCCGGGACGGAGCACAGATACGCAGTATTTT	CASSFPPGRSTDTQYF
TRBV5-1	TRBD1	.	TRBJ2-4	TGCGCCAGCAGCTTCACGACAGGGGTTGAGATCTACTTC	CASSFTTGVEIYF
TRBV20-1	.	.	TRBJ2-1	TGCAGTGCTAGCGGCTACAATGAGCAGTTCTTC	CSASGYNEQFF
TRBV27	.	.	TRBJ1-5	TGTGCCAGCAGTTTATTGGGCAGCAATCAGCCCCAGCATTTT	CASSLLGSNQPQHF
TRBV5-5	.	.	TRBJ1-2	TGTGCCAGCAGCTTCACCGCTACGAACTATGGCTACACCTTC	CASSFTATNYGYTF
TRBV9	TRBD1	few	TRBJ2-4	TGTGCCAGCTCCCTCCAGGGGGTGTCCAAAAACATTCAGTACTTC	CASSLQGVSKNIQYF
TRBV4-1	.	.	TRBJ2-4	TGCGCCAGCAGCCAAGTGGCTCCCGCTATAGCCAAAAACATTCAGTACTTC	CASSQVAPAIAKNIQYF
TRBV6-5	TRBD1	.	TRBJ1-4	TGTGCCAGCAGTTTGAATCAGGGGGCTGAAAAACTGTTTTTT	CASSLNQGAEKLFF
TRBV7-2	.	.	TRBJ1-5	TGTGCCAGCAGCTTTTTGAACCAACAGCCCCAGCATTTT	CASSFLNQQPQHF
TRBV7-2	.	.	TRBJ2-1	TGTGCCAGCAGCCTGGGTGCCAATGAGCAGTTCTTC	CASSLGANEQFF
TRBV19	TRBD2	.	TRBJ2-1	TGTGCCAGTAGTTCGACTAGCAAGTTCAGTGAGCAGTTCTTC	CASSSTSKFSEQFF
TRBV19	.	.	TRBJ2-5	TGTGCCAGTAGGGTCCGCTCGTACCAAGAGACCCAGTACTTC	CASRVRSYQETQYF
TRBV10-3	.	.	TRBJ2-2	TGTGCCATCAGCTCCGGGACCGGGGAGCTGTTTTTT	CAISSGTGELFF
TRBV19	TRBD2	.	TRBJ2-7	TGTGCCAGTAGTATAGGTAGCGGGAGGGCCGCTGGGGAGCAGTACTTC	CASSIGSGRAAGEQYF
TRBV6-1	.	.	TRBJ2-3	TGTGCCAGCAGGGAGGGGTACACAGATACGCAGTATTTT	CASREGYTDTQYF
TRBV7-6	.	.	TRBJ1-1	TGTGCCAGCAGCTTAGGGGCATCCACTGAAGCTTTCTTT	CASSLGASTEAFF
TRBV5-4	.	.	TRBJ1-1	TGTGCCAGCAGCTTTACAGCGAACACTGAAGCTTTCTTT	CASSFTANTEAFF
TRBV11-1	.	.	TRBJ1-4	TGTGCCAGCAGCTCCGGGGGAACTAATGAAAAACTGTTTTTT	CASSSGGTNEKLFF
TRBV18	.	.	TRBJ1-1	TGTGCCAGCTCACCACAGGTAAACACTGAAGCTTTCTTT	CASSPQVNTEAFF